This passage covers 25 T cell receptor beta chains from one sample sequenced in a study of patients and donors after allogeneic stem cell transplantation. In TCRdb, the RT-PCR reads were re-called with MiXCR into one record per CDR3 protein. The sample has about 230,000 distinct CDR3 sequences; less than 15% are singletons. Sequencing input: blood, either unsorted or a sorted T cell fraction (not recorded which). These receptors came from a human donor who was either an allogeneic HSCT recipient or a stem cell or donor lymphocyte infusion donor (not recorded which). It is not recorded whose cells these are; they may come from a transplant donor.

This clonotype was picked up a small number of times. As DNA, the CDR3 is TGCAGTGCTACAGGGTACGAGCAGTACTTC. Encoded protein: CSATGYEQYF. The chain links TRBV20-1 to TRBJ2-7; maybe TRBD1 (5 bases). The V and J ends lost 4 bases and 4 bases respectively, with 5 bases between them. CDR3 length: 10 residues. From germline, CDR1 is DFQATT and CDR2 SNEGSKA (reference sequence).

This clonotype appeared many times. CDR3: CSVGVVTGRSDTQYF. CDR3 bases: TGCAGCGTTGGGGTCGTAACGGGGAGGTCCGATACGCAGTATTTT. This chain connects TRBV29-1 to TRBJ2-3; D is possibly TRBD2 (6 bases). The CDR3 loop spans 15 amino acids. V dropped 4 bases and J dropped 6 bases, with 20 bases sitting between them. CDR1 SQVTM and CDR2 ANQGSEA come from the germline V gene.

In this sample, this clonotype turned up a few times. The rearrangement uses TRBV20-1 and TRBJ2-7; 7 nucleotides agree with TRBD2. The junction had 6 bases not matched to a gene; V was cut back by 4 bases and J by 3 bases. In germline, CDR1 is DFQATT, CDR2 SNEGSKA (reference sequence). The CDR3 is 13 amino acids. The CDR3 region has the DNA TGCAGTGCTAACTCAGCTAGCGGCTACGAGCAGTACTTC. It is translated as CSANSASGYEQYF.

This clonotype was seen a few times. This chain joins TRBV6-2 or TRBV6-3 and TRBJ1-2, with no clear D. CDR1 and CDR2 from the germline V gene are MNHEY and SVGEGT. The CDR3 has 15 amino acids. The V and J ends lost 8 bases and 3 bases respectively, with 19 bases between them. CDR3: CASQEVGPAHYGYTF. The CDR3 coding sequence is TGTGCCAGCCAGGAGGTCGGGCCCGCGCACTATGGCTACACCTTC.

Many counts were recorded for this clonotype. This chain joins TRBV7-3 and TRBJ2-7; tentative D call: TRBD2 (6 bases). CDR3 length equals 13 residues. CDR1 SGHTA and CDR2 FQGTGA come from the germline V gene. V lost 5 bases and J lost 3, with 11 bases in between. The chain's CDR3 is CASSPMGGYEQYF. CDR3 DNA sequence: TGTGCCAGCAGCCCTATGGGGGGCTACGAGCAGTACTTC.

Concerning this clonotype: A much larger clonotype is one base distant, so this may be a read error. The J gene is TRBJ1-5, the V gene TRBV2; D may be TRBD1 (5 bases). The CDR3 covers 18 residues. Germline values: CDR1 SNHLY, CDR2 FYNNEI. In DNA form, the CDR3 reads TGTGCCAGCAGTGAAGCGCAAAGGGGCAGAAGTAGCAATCAGCACCAGCATTTT. This codes for CASSEAQRGRSSNQHQHF.

There are a few counts of this clonotype. The rearrangement links TRBV20-1 to TRBJ2-1; 10 nucleotides agree with TRBD2. The CDR3 is 14 residues long. Germline V gene lookup returns CDR1 DFQATT and CDR2 SNEGSKA (reference sequence). V dropped 2 bases and J dropped 9; count of bases not matched to a gene: 7. The CDR3 here is CSARKDSGGIEQFF. The CDR3 nucleotides are TGCAGTGCTAGAAAGGATAGCGGGGGGATTGAGCAGTTCTTC.

The chain combines TRBV3-1 with TRBJ2-3; perhaps TRBD1 as D (7 bases). Germline CDR1 and CDR2: LGHDT and YNNKEL (reference sequence). CDR3 size: 16 residues. The germline V and J ends were trimmed by 3 bases and 3 bases, with 16 bases remaining between them. CDR3 residues: CASSHTGVGGTDTQYF. CDR3 coding DNA: TGTGCCAGCAGCCACACAGGGGTTGGAGGGACAGATACGCAGTATTTT.

J is TRBJ2-1 and V is TRBV19; 10 bases are shared with TRBD2. CDR3 length: 18 amino acids. The junction had 6 bases not matched to a gene; V was cut back by 1 base and J by 0 bases. CDR1 is LNHDA, CDR2 SQIVND, per germline (reference sequence). The CDR3 bases are TGTGCCAGTAGTATAGGTCTAGCGGGGGCGAACTCCTACAATGAGCAGTTCTTC. Residues: CASSIGLAGANSYNEQFF. Combining the CDR3 with reference TRBV19 and TRBJ2-1 gives the whole variable domain DGGITQSPKYLFRKEGQNVTLSCEQNLNHDAMYWYRQDPGQGLRLIYYSQIVNDFQKGDIAEGYSVSREKKESFPLTVTSAQKNPTAFYLCASSIGLAGANSYNEQFFGPGTRLTVL.

This clonotype was observed at least ten times. The chain carries TRBV24-1 and TRBJ2-1; maybe TRBD2 (6 bases). The CDR3 sequence is 11 residues long. V shed 8 bases and J shed 7 bases, with 8 bases lying between them. The V gene's germline CDR1 is KGHDR and CDR2 SFDVKD. CDR3 protein: CATNRGNEQFF. CDR3 coding DNA: TGTGCCACCAATCGGGGGAATGAGCAGTTCTTC.

Many counts were recorded for this clonotype. The rearrangement uses TRBV12-3 or TRBV12-4 and TRBJ2-3; the match to TRBD1 covers 7 bases. Trimming at V came to 3 bases and at J to 0 bases, leaving 3 bases not matched to a gene. This CDR3 is built from 15 residues. The CDR3 is CASSLGQHSTDTQYF. In nucleotides, the CDR3 is TGTGCCAGCAGTTTGGGACAGCATAGCACAGATACGCAGTATTTT.

Many counts were recorded for this clonotype. The rearrangement uses TRBV7-2 and TRBJ2-7; D uncertain. V was cut by 2 bases and J by 0 bases, with 8 bases left in between. The CDR3 is 14 amino acids. The germline CDR1 and CDR2 sequences are SGHTA and FQGNSA. CDR3: CASSLKAGSYEQYF. For the CDR3, the DNA is TGTGCCAGCAGCTTAAAGGCCGGCTCCTACGAGCAGTACTTC.

The chain has TRBV10-3 and TRBJ2-5, with 11 bases aligning to TRBD2. The germline CDR1 and CDR2 sequences are ENHRY and SYGVKD. J lost 3 bases, V lost 4 bases, and 13 bases had no gene match. The CDR3 extends over 18 amino acids. The CDR3 DNA sequence: TGTGCCATCAGTGCCTACCTGACTAGCGGGAAAACAGAAGAGACCCAGTACTTC. Its protein is CAISAYLTSGKTEETQYF.

The chain employs TRBV20-1 and TRBJ2-5; TRBD1 aligns across 9 bases. Germline V gene sequence: CDR1 DFQATT, CDR2 SNEGSKA (reference sequence). V was pared by 5 bases and J by 3 bases, with 4 bases of the junction left unmatched. The CDR3 has 13 amino acids. The CDR3 coding sequence is TGCAGTGCTTACCGGACAGGGGAAGAGACCCAGTACTTC. Translating gives CSAYRTGEETQYF.

The V call is TRBV18, the J call TRBJ2-1, with 10 bases fitting TRBD2. Trimming at V came to 10 bases and at J to 6 bases, leaving 9 bases not matched to a gene. The germline V gene has CDR1 KGHSH and CDR2 LQKENI. This CDR3 is 14 amino acids long. Here the CDR3 DNA reads TGTGCCACTACCCGGGAGCGGGAGGGCAATGAGCAGTTCTTC. It encodes CATTREREGNEQFF.

This clonotype was seen only a few times. The chain combines TRBV6-1 with TRBJ2-7; D uncertain. Trimming took off 6 bases at V and 10 bases at J, with 19 bases between the two ends. CDR1 is MNHNS and CDR2 is SASEGT in the germline V gene. The CDR3 runs to 13 residues. The CDR3 sequence: CASSPRLATNQYF. As DNA, the CDR3 is TGTGCCAGCAGCCCCCGGCTCGCGACGAACCAGTACTTC.

This clonotype was recorded many times. The gene calls are TRBV20-1 and TRBJ1-2, with a weak D call TRBD1 (5 bases). This CDR3 region has 14 residues. Germline V gives CDR1 DFQATT, CDR2 SNEGSKA (reference sequence). The V end lost 5 bases, the J end lost 5 bases, and 18 bases lay between the germline ends. Written as DNA, the CDR3 is TGCAGTGCTTCCCATAGCAGGGAGGAGTATGGCTACACCTTC. This codes for CSASHSREEYGYTF.

J is TRBJ2-1 and V is TRBV3-1, with TRBD2 as a possible D gene (6 bases). Trimming stripped 1 base from V and 9 bases from J, with 16 bases between. The CDR3 length is 15 residues. Germline V CDR1 and CDR2: LGHDT, YNNKEL (reference sequence). The CDR3 sequence: CASSQAHRDSGEQFF. Written as DNA, the CDR3 is TGTGCCAGCAGCCAAGCTCACCGGGACTCGGGTGAGCAGTTCTTC.

This clonotype was detected a few times. One end of the junction does not line up with germline, which may come from a read error. The chain couples TRBV20-1 to TRBJ2-3; 8 positions match TRBD2. Germline CDR1 DFQATT, CDR2 SNEGSKA (reference sequence). This CDR3 is 12 amino acids long. CDR3 protein: CSARDGPAGVEF. Written as DNA, the CDR3 is TGCAGTGCTAGAGATGGCCCAGCGGGAGTGGAATTT.

This clonotype was counted ten times or more. The chain combines TRBV27 with TRBJ2-1, with a possible D match to TRBD2 (6 bases). Germline CDR1 reads MNHEY; CDR2 reads SMNVEV (reference sequence). The ends were cut back, 5 bases at V and 0 bases at J, with 17 bases in the middle. The length of the CDR3 is 17 residues. CDR3 in DNA: TGTGCCAGCAGTACCGGGACTTCGTCGAGCTCCTACAATGAGCAGTTCTTC. Translated: CASSTGTSSSSYNEQFF.

The chain joins TRBV18 to TRBJ2-1, with D possibly matching TRBD1 (5 bases). Germline values: CDR1 KGHSH, CDR2 LQKENI. The CDR3 contains 13 residues. V was clipped by 5 bases and J by 7 bases, with 12 bases between them. The CDR3 bases are TGTGCCAGCTCAGCAGGGTCACGGAATGAGCAGTTCTTC. Its protein product is CASSAGSRNEQFF.

This chain uses TRBV12-3 or TRBV12-4 with TRBJ2-7; 13 nucleotides agree with TRBD2. The CDR3 totals 18 residues. J gave up 0 bases and V 5 bases, and 10 bases lay outside the gene matches. CDR3 loop: CASSGGLAGTPDSYEQYF. In nucleotides, the CDR3 is TGTGCCAGCAGTGGGGGACTAGCGGGGACACCGGACTCCTACGAGCAGTACTTC.

This clonotype has at least ten counts. V usage is TRBV4-3 and J usage is TRBJ2-7, with no clear D. V was clipped by 0 bases and J by 2 bases, with 14 bases between them. Germline assignment: CDR1 LGHNA and CDR2 YSLEER. CDR3 length: 16 amino acids. As DNA, the CDR3 is TGCGCCAGCAGCCAAGATTTTGGCGCGATCGCCTACGAGCAGTACTTC. This translates into CASSQDFGAIAYEQYF.

The rearrangement links TRBV19 to TRBJ2-2, with 7 bases aligning to TRBD2. The V gene end was trimmed by 7 bases and the J gene end by 7 bases; junction bases not matched to a gene: 18. Germline V CDR1 and CDR2: LNHDA, SQIVND (reference sequence). This CDR3 has 17 amino acids. Written as DNA, the CDR3 is TGTGCCAGTACCCTTCGAAGAGTGGCGGGAGAGATCGGGGAGCTGTTTTTT. Amino acids: CASTLRRVAGEIGELFF. Filled out from reference TRBV19 and TRBJ2-2, the complete variable domain reads DGGITQSPKYLFRKEGQNVTLSCEQNLNHDAMYWYRQDPGQGLRLIYYSQIVNDFQKGDIAEGYSVSREKKESFPLTVTSAQKNPTAFYLCASTLRRVAGEIGELFFGEGSRLTVL.

This clonotype was found many times. The chain recombines TRBV5-4 with TRBJ2-5; D remains unclear. Trimming shortened V by 2 bases and J by 0 bases, and 5 bases separated the two germline ends. CDR1 is SGHNT, CDR2 YYREEE, per germline (reference sequence). The CDR3 consists of 13 residues. CDR3 sequence: CASSLGNQETQYF. In DNA, the CDR3 is TGTGCCAGCAGCTTAGGCAACCAAGAGACCCAGTACTTC.